This T cell receptor (beta chain) emerged from a study of regulatory T cells in long-lasting Graves disease. Assembly of TCR beta libraries relied on iRepertoire HTBI primers together with Arm-PCR of CDR3 regions. TCRdb itself ran the multiplex PCR reads through MiXCR, one entry per CDR3 protein. The sample records approximately 560,000 distinct CDR3 sequences, roughly 15% being singletons. The CDR3 has 16 residues. With 6 bases removed from V and 1 base from J, the gap between germline ends came to 15 bases. Time point in this sample: newly diagnosed GD, antithyroid drugs for less than 3 months. Extracted PBMC RNA gave rise to the TCR library. This clonotype came up many times. The data were also submitted as part of a second study, on T cells in Graves' hyperthyroidism and ophthalmopathy. That report adds: When ophthalmopathy did not progress within 18 months, Graves' hyperthyroidism was considered stable. It was a median approximately 7.1 months before onset that the model predicted ophthalmopathy.

Sequenced here: peripheral blood mononuclear cells (PBMCs), sampled at new diagnosis, from a patient treated with antithyroid drugs. The receptor was isolated from a man between 18 and 35 years old with Graves disease. The chain joins TRBV12-3 or TRBV12-4 to TRBJ2-2; D might be TRBD2 (7 bases). This CDR3 reads CASRGRGRENTGELFF. For the CDR3, the DNA is TGTGCCAGCAGGGGAAGGGGGAGGGAGAACACCGGGGAGCTGTTTTTT.